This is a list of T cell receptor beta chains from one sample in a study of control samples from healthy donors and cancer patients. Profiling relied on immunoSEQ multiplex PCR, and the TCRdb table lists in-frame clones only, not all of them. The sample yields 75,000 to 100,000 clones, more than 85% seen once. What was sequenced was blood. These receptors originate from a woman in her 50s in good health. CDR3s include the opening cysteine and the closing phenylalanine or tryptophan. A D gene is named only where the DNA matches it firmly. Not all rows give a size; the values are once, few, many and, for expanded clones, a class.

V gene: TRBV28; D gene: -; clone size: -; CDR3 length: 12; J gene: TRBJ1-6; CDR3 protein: CASNTGSITLHF; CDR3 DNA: TGTGCCAGCAATACAGGATCCATCACCCTCCACTTT
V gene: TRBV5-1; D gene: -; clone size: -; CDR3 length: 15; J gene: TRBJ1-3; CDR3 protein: CASSNPPVSGNTIYF; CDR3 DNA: TGCGCCAGCAGCAACCCGCCGGTTTCTGGAAACACCATATATTTT
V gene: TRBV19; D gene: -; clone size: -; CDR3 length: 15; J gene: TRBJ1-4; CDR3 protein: CASGSLVATNEKLFF; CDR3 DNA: TGTGCCAGTGGAAGCCTTGTTGCAACTAATGAAAAACTGTTTTTT
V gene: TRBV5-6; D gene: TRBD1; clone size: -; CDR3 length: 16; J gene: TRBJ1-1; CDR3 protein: CASTQSGQGANTEAFF; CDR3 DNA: TGTGCCAGCACCCAATCGGGACAGGGGGCGAACACTGAAGCTTTCTTT
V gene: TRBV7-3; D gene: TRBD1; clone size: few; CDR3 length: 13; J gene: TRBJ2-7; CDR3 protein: CASSRDRGYEQYF; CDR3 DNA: TGTGCCAGCAGCCGAGACAGGGGGTACGAGCAGTACTTC
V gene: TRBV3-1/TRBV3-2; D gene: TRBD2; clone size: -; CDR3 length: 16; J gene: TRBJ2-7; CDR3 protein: CASSQGPGGGSTKQYF; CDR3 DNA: TGTGCCAGCAGCCAAGGACCGGGCGGGGGGTCTACGAAGCAGTACTTC
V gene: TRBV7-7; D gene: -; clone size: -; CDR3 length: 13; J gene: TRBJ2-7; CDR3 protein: CASSQGGVYEQYF; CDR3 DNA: TGTGCCAGCAGCCAAGGGGGGGTATACGAGCAGTACTTC
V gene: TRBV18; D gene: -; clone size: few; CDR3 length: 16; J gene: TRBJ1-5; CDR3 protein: CASSRQSVTNNQPQHF; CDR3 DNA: TGTGCCAGCTCTCGACAGTCGGTAACCAATAATCAGCCCCAGCATTTT
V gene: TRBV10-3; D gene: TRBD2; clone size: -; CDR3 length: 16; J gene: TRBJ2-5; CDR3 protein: CAISGTSGPSQETQYF; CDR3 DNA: TGTGCCATCAGTGGGACTAGCGGACCAAGTCAAGAGACCCAGTACTTC
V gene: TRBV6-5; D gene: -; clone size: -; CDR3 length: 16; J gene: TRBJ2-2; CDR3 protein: CASSFTTGTPTGELFF; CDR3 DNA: TGTGCCAGCAGTTTCACGACAGGGACTCCCACCGGGGAGCTGTTTTTT
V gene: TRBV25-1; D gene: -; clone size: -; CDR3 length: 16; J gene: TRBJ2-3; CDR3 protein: CASSELGSGLTDTQYF; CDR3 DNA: TGTGCCAGCAGTGAATTGGGTAGCGGTCTCACAGATACGCAGTATTTT
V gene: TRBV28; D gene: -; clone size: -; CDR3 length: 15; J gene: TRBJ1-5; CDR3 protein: CASSPQQVANQPQHF; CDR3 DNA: TGTGCCAGCAGTCCCCAGCAGGTTGCCAATCAGCCCCAGCATTTT
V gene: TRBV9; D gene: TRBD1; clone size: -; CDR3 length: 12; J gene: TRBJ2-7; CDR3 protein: CASSTQGNEQYF; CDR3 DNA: TGTGCCAGCAGCACACAGGGGAACGAGCAGTACTTC
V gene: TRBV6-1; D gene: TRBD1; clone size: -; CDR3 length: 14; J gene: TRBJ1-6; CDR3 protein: CASSERTGASPLHF; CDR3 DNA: TGTGCCAGCAGTGAAAGGACAGGGGCTTCACCCCTCCACTTT
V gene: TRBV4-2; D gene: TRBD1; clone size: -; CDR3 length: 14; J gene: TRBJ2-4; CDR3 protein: CASSQGDRAHIQYF; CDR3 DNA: TGTGCCAGCAGCCAAGGGGACAGGGCGCACATTCAGTACTTC
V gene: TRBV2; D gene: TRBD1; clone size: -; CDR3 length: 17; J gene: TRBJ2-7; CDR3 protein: CASKVRTGTGVSYEQYF; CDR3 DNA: TGTGCCAGCAAAGTTCGGACCGGGACAGGGGTCTCCTACGAGCAGTACTTC
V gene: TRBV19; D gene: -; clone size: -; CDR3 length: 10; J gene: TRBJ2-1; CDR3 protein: CASGNNEQFF; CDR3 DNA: TGTGCCAGTGGGAATAATGAGCAGTTCTTC
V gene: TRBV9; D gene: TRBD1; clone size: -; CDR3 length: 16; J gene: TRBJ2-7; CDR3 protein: CASSRTTGTGGYEQYF; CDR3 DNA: TGTGCCAGCAGCCGTACTACCGGGACAGGGGGCTACGAGCAGTACTTC
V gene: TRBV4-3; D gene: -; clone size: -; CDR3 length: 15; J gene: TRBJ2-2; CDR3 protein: CASSQDSGSTGELFF; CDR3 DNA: TGCGCCAGCAGCCAAGATTCAGGGAGCACCGGGGAGCTGTTTTTT
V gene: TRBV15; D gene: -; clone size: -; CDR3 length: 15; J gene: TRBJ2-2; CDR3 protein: CATSRGLQRTGELFF; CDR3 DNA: TGTGCCACCAGCAGAGGACTACAGCGCACCGGGGAGCTGTTTTTT
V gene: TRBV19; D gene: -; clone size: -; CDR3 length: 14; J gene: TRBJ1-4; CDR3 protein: CASTPPGTGEKLFF; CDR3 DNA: TGTGCCAGTACCCCGCCCGGGACGGGGGAAAAACTGTTTTTT
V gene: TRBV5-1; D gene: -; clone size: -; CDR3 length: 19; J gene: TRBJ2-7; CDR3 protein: CASSRGRDRFITQNYEQYF; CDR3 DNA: TGCGCCAGCAGCCGGGGGCGGGACCGATTCATCACCCAAAACTACGAGCAGTACTTC
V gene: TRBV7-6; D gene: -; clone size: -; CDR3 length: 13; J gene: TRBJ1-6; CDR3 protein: CASSLGGPEALHF; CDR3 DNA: TGTGCCAGCAGCTTAGGGGGACCCGAGGCCCTCCACTTT
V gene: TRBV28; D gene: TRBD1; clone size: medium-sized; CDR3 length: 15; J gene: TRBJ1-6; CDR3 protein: CASRPLTGGASPLHF; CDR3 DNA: TGTGCCAGCAGGCCCTTAACAGGGGGCGCGTCACCCCTCCACTTT
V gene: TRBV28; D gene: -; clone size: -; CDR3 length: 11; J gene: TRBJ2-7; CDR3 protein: CASTSRSEQYF; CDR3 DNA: TGTGCCAGCACGTCGCGGAGTGAGCAGTACTTC
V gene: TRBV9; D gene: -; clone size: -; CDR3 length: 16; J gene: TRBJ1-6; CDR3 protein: CASSEDWGGHNSPLHF; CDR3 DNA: TGTGCCAGCAGCGAGGACTGGGGCGGGCATAATTCACCCCTCCACTTT
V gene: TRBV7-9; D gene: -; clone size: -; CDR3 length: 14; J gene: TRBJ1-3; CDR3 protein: CASSSQGHGNTIYF; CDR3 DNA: TGTGCCAGCAGCTCACAGGGCCATGGAAACACCATATATTTT
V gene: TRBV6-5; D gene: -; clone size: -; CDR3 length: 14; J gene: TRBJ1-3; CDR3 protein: CASSSRGGGNTIYF; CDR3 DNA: TGTGCCAGCAGTTCCCGGGGGGGTGGAAACACCATATATTTT
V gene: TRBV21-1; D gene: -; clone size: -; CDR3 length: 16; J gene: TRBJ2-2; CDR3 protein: CASSKFRQGATGELFF; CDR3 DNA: TGTGCCAGCAGCAAGTTTAGGCAGGGGGCAACCGGGGAGCTGTTTTTT
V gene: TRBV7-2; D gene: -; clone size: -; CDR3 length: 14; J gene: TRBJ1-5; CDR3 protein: CASSSGRLNQPQHF; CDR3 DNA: TGTGCCAGCAGCTCGGGACGGTTAAATCAGCCCCAGCATTTT
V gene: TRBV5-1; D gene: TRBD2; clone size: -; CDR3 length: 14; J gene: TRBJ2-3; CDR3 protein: CASSSFGTRDTQYF; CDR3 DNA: TGCGCCAGCAGCTCCTTCGGGACTAGAGATACGCAGTATTTT
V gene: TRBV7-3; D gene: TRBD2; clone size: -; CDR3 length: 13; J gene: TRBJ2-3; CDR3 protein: CASSSTRLATQYF; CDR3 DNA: TGTGCCAGCAGCTCCACTAGACTAGCGACGCAGTATTTT
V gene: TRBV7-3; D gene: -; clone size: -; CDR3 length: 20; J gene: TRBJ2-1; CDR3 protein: CASSLTPFAGAESTYNEQFF; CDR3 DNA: TGTGCCAGCAGCTTAACCCCTTTTGCGGGGGCGGAATCAACCTACAATGAGCAGTTCTTC
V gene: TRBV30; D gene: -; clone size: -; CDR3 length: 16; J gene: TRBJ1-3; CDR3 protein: CAWISSTVDSGNTIYF; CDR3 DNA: TGTGCCTGGATCTCTTCGACGGTGGACTCTGGAAACACCATATATTTT
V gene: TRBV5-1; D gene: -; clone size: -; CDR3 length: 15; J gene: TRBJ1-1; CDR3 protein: CASSVLGSGNTEAFF; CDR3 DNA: TGCGCCAGCAGCGTCCTCGGATCGGGGAACACTGAAGCTTTCTTT
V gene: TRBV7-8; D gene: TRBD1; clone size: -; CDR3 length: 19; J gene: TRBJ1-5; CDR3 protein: CASRETGTGGNRPNQPQHF; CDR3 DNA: TGTGCCAGCAGGGAAACCGGGACAGGAGGTAACAGACCCAATCAGCCCCAGCATTTT
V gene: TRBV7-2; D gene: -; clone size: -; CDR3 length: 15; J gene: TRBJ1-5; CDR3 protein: CASSLVGAVNQPQHF; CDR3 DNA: TGTGCCAGCAGCTTAGTGGGGGCAGTTAATCAGCCCCAGCATTTT
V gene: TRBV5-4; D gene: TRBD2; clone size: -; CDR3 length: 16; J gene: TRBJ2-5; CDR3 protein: CASSSLAGGWQETQYF; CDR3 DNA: TGTGCCAGCAGCTCATTAGCGGGAGGGTGGCAAGAGACCCAGTACTTC
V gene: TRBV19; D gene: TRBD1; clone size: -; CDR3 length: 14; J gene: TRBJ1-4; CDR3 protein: CASSIQGAGEKLFF; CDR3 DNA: TGTGCCAGTAGTATACAGGGGGCCGGGGAAAAACTGTTTTTT
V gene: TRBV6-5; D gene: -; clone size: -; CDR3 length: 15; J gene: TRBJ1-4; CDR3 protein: CASSPNDATNEKLFF; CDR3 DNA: TGTGCCAGCAGTCCGAACGATGCAACTAATGAAAAACTGTTTTTT
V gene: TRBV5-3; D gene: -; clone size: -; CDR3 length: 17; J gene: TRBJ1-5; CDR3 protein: CARSLVCGTRVIFPQHF; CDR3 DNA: TGTGCCAGAAGCTTGGTATGTGGGACAAGGGTTATTTTTCCCCAGCATTTT
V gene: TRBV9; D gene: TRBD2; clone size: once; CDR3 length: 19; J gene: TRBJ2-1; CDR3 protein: CASSVEASPRPGGGNEQFF; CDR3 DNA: TGTGCCAGCAGCGTAGAGGCGTCGCCCAGGCCCGGGGGGGGGAATGAGCAGTTCTTC
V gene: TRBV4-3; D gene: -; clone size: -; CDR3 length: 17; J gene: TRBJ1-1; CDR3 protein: CASSPGFIRGGGTEAFF; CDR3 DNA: TGCGCCAGCAGCCCCGGATTTATCAGGGGCGGGGGTACTGAAGCTTTCTTT
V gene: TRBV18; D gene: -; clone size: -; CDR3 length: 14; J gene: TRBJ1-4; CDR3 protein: CASSRERDNEKLFF; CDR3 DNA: TGTGCCAGCTCACGGGAAAGGGATAATGAAAAACTGTTTTTT
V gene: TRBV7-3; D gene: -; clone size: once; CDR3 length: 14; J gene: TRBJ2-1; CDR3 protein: CASSPEASYNEQFF; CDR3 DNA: TGTGCCAGCAGCCCCGAGGCCTCCTACAATGAGCAGTTCTTC
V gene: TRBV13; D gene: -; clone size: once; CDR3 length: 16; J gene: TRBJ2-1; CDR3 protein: CASGGLEGGSYNEQFF; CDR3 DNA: TGTGCCAGCGGTGGTTTGGAGGGAGGCTCCTACAATGAGCAGTTCTTC
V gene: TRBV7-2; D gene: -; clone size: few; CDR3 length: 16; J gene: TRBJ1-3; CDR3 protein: CASSRPVSRSGNTIYF; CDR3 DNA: TGTGCCAGCAGCCGGCCGGTGAGCCGCTCTGGAAACACCATATATTTT